The 5 T cell receptor beta chains below were found in one sample sequenced in a study of blood T cell repertoires in COVID-19. The assay was immunoSEQ multiplex PCR, and TCRdb's table has in-frame clones only and misses some. The table includes around 190,000 clones, 85% to 90% detected once. The source material was PBMCs or T cells enriched from blood (not recorded which). The receptors stem from a woman aged 40 to 50 in a cohort exposed to, infected with or recovered from COVID-19 (not recorded which).

On this clone: The sample carries other DNA sequences with the same CDR3. This chain connects TRBV19 to TRBJ2-1; D remains unclear. Looked up from germline, CDR1 is LNHDA and CDR2 is SQIVND (reference sequence). Trimming cost V 6 bases and J 0 bases, with 12 bases left between them. This CDR3 has 15 residues. CDR3 loop: CASSPFFSSYNEQFF. The DNA for the CDR3 is TGTGCCAGTAGCCCCTTCTTCAGCTCCTACAATGAGCAGTTCTTC.

This rearrangement joins TRBV7-8 to TRBJ1-3; D uncertain. V lost 1 base and J lost 1, with 8 bases in between. Germline lookup yields CDR1 SGHVS and CDR2 FQNEAQ. The CDR3 runs 15 residues. The CDR3 loop reads CASSLGRPSGNTIYF. Written as DNA, the CDR3 is TGTGCCAGCAGCTTAGGGAGGCCGTCTGGAAACACCATATATTTT.

In this sample, this clone turned up a few times. The V call is TRBV14, the J call TRBJ2-5; D is ambiguous. Germline CDR1 and CDR2: SGHDN and FVKESK. Trimming removed 4 bases from V and 5 bases from J, with 8 bases in between. The CDR3 loop spans 12 amino acids. The CDR3 protein is CASSLNRETQYF. For the CDR3, the DNA is TGTGCCAGCAGCCTTAACCGGGAGACCCAGTACTTC.

This clone was observed at least ten times. This chain links TRBV6-1 with TRBJ1-1, with unresolved D. This CDR3 has 14 amino acids. Trimming left V 2 bases short and J 5 bases short, with 12 bases between. CDR1 and CDR2 from the germline V gene are MNHNS and SASEGT. CDR3 protein: CASSELVWETEAFF. Here the CDR3 DNA reads TGTGCCAGCAGTGAACTGGTATGGGAGACTGAAGCTTTCTTT.

The chain joins TRBV10-3 to TRBJ1-2; 11 bases match TRBD1. The CDR3 is 14 residues long. CDR1 ENHRY and CDR2 SYGVKD come from the germline V gene. The J segment lost 3 bases and the V segment lost 6 bases, leaving 3 bases of the junction unmatched. This CDR3 is CAIRGQGEDYGYTF. In DNA form, the CDR3 reads TGTGCCATCAGGGGACAGGGGGAGGACTATGGCTACACCTTC.